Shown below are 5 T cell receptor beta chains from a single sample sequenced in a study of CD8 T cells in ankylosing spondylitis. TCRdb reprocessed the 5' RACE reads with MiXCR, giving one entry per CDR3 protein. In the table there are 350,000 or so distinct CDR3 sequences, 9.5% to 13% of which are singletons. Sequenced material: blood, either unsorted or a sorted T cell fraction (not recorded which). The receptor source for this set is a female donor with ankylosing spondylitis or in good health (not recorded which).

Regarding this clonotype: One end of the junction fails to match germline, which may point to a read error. The CDR3 is CATSRDPGARRANYGYPF. In DNA form, the CDR3 reads TGTGCCACCAGCAGAGATCCCGGGGCTCGAAGGGCAAACTATGGCTACCCCTTC. The gene calls are TRBV15 and TRBJ1-2, with D perhaps TRBD1 (5 bases). Looked up from germline, CDR1 is LNHNV and CDR2 is YYDKDF (reference sequence). CDR3 length equals 18 residues.

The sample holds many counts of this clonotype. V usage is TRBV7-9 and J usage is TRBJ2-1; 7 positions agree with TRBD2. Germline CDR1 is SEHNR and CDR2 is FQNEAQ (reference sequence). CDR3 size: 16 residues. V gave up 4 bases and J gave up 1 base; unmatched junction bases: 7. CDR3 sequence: CASSSSLAVSYNEQFF. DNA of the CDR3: TGTGCCAGCAGCTCGTCCCTAGCGGTGTCCTACAATGAGCAGTTCTTC.

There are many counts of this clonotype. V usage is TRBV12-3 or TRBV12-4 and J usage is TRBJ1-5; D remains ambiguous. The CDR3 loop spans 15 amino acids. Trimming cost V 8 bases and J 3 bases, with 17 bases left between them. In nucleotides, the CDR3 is TGTGCCAGCGCGGCCCTGAACAGAATCAATCAGCCCCAGCATTTT. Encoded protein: CASAALNRINQPQHF.

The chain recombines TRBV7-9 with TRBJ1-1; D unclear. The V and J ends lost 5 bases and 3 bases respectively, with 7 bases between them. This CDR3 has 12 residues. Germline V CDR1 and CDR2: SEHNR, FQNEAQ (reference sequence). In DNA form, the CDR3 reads TGTGCCAGCAGCCCCCTCGACACTGAAGCTTTCTTT. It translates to CASSPLDTEAFF.

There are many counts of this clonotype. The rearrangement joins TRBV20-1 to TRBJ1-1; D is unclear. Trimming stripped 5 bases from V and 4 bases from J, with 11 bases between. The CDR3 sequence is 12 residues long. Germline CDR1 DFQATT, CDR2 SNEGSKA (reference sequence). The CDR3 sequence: CSASVGSTEAFF. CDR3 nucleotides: TGCAGTGCTTCAGTAGGGTCCACTGAAGCTTTCTTT.